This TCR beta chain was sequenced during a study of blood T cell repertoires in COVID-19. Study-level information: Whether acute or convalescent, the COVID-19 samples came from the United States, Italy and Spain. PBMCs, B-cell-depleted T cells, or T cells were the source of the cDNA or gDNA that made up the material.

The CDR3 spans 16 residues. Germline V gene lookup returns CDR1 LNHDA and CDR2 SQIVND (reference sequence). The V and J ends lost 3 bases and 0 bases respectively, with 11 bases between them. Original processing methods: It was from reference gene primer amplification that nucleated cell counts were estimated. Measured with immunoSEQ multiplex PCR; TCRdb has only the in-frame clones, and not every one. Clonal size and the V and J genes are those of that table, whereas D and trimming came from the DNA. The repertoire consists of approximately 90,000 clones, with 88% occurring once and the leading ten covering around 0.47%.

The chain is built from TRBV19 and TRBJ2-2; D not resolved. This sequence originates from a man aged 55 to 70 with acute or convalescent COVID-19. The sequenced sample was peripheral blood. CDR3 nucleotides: TGTGCCAGTAGTATGTACGAGACAACGAACACCGGGGAGCTGTTTTTT. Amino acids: CASSMYETTNTGELFF.